This TCR beta chain was found in a study of spatial heterogeneity in lung cancer. Overall study context: PBMC samples from follow-up, when available, were sequenced at a median of approximately 24 months post-resection. Study observations and caveats: Blood showed ubiquitous tumor TCRs more often at resection than at routine follow-up.

The time point denotes: blood at routine non-recurrence follow-up after resection. TCRdb recomputed calls from the 5' RACE reads with MiXCR, one row per CDR3 protein. The sample shows around 100,000 distinct CDR3 sequences, 11% of them seen only once. The CDR3 runs 13 residues. The V gene lost 2 bases and the J gene lost 6 bases, with 5 bases spanning the gap. Notes on this clonotype: Its antigen remains unidentified.

The chain recombines TRBV12-3 or TRBV12-4 with TRBJ1-6; no definite D call. The source was PBMCs, collected at follow-up. The receptor was derived from a female donor with early-stage non-small cell lung cancer. CDR3 sequence reads: CASSLKANSPLHF. CDR3 coding DNA: TGTGCCAGCAGTTTAAAGGCTAATTCACCCCTCCACTTT.